This T cell receptor (beta chain) was documented in a study of CD8 T cells in ankylosing spondylitis. Using quantitative 5'-RACE with molecular barcodes, the authors made TCR beta libraries. Each CDR3 protein gets one entry after TCRdb re-called the 5' RACE reads with MiXCR. Of 750,000 to 850,000 distinct CDR3 sequences listed, 12% were seen once; the top ten hold about 0.49%. The V and J ends lost 0 bases and 4 bases, in that order; junction bases with no gene match: 4. This CDR3 is built from 14 residues. Germline V gene data show CDR1 as DFQATT and CDR2 as SNEGSKA (reference sequence). Study-wide results and caveats: Several highly homologous variants made up a TCR beta motif that seemed to typify ankylosing spondylitis blood. The clones that were linked to disease were reported to be significantly enriched in matched synovial fluid samples from ankylosing spondylitis patients. Disease-associated clones were CD8+ and fairly uncommon in peripheral blood. Several of the motif variants were reported before in synovial fluid and blood from reactive arthritis.

As for this clonotype: Antigen unknown.

The source is a male donor with ankylosing spondylitis. The chain employs TRBV20-1 and TRBJ2-3, with TRBD2 matching 7 bases. What was sequenced was blood, either unsorted or a sorted T cell fraction (not recorded which). The CDR3 sequence is CSARDGGSSDTQYF. CDR3 bases: TGCAGTGCTAGAGATGGCGGGAGTTCAGATACGCAGTATTTT.